This T cell receptor beta chain was retrieved from a study of cytomegalovirus exposure and HLA in healthy donors. Study observations and caveats: With further analysis later on, most CMV-associated TCR beta chains appeared HLA-restricted. In vitro confirmation showed a few CMV-associated chains to be CMV antigen specific. Immune exposure data for these donors was limited to CMV serostatus.

The PCR used 60 Vbeta and 13 Jbeta primers. The data were produced by immunoSEQ multiplex PCR, yet TCRdb's version contains in-frame clones alone and is incomplete. The data contain under 200,000 clones, around four fifths of them singletons. Of note for this clone: As yet, its antigen is unknown.

Trimming pared 1 base from V and 3 bases from J, leaving 13 bases between. The length of the CDR3 is 15 residues. The germline gives CDR1 SGHAT, CDR2 FQNNGV. This TCR was recovered from a woman under 40 in good health and CMV-seronegative. The sequenced sample was PBMCs. This chain uses TRBV11-2 with TRBJ2-7, with a tentative D call TRBD2 (5 bases). CDR3 nucleotide sequence: TGTGCCAGCAGCTTAGGGGCCTTAGGGAGCTACGAGCAGTACTTC. Its translation is CASSLGALGSYEQYF. Full variable domain (remainder filled in from reference TRBV11-2 and TRBJ2-7): EAGVAQSPRYKIIEKRQSVAFWCNPISGHATLYWYQQILGQGPKLLIQFQNNGVVDDSQLPKDRFSAERLKGVDSTLKIQPAKLEDSAVYLCASSLGALGSYEQYFGPGTRLTVT.